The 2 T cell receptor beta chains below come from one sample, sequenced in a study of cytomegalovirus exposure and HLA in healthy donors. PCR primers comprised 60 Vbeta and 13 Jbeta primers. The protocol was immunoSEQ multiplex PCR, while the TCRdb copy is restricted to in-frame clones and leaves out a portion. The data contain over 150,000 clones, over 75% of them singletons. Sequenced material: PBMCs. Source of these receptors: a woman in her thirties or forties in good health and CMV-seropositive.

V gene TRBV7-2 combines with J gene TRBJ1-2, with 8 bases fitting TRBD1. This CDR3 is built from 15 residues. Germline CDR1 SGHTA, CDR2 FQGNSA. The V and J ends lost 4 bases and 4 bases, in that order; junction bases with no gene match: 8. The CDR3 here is CASSSAGGLGYGYTF. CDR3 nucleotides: TGTGCCAGCAGCTCCGCAGGGGGCTTGGGCTATGGCTACACCTTC.

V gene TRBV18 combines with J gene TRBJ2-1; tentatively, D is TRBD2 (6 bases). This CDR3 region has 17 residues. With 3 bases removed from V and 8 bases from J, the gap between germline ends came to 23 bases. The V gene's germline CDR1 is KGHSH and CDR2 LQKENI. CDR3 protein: CASSPPMSGVTSDEQFF. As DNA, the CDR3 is TGTGCCAGCTCACCCCCCATGTCGGGAGTAACAAGCGATGAGCAGTTCTTC.